The T cell receptor beta chain described here comes from a study of early T cells in non-severe SARS-CoV-2 infection. The wider study: Investigators sequenced bulk RNA drawn from unsorted whole blood, and chains remained unpaired.

Germline V gives CDR1 SGHDN, CDR2 FVKESK. The V and J ends lost 5 bases and 9 bases respectively, with 17 bases between them. This CDR3 comprises 14 residues. cDNA molecules, individually, were tagged with unique molecular identifiers. TCRdb re-derived calls from the 5' RACE reads in MiXCR, one entry per CDR3 protein. The repertoire holds tens of thousands of distinct CDR3 sequences, with 9% to 15% as singletons. This sequence joins TRBV14 and TRBJ2-4; TRBD2 might be the D (6 bases). Source material: whole blood. The TCR comes from an adult who was a healthcare worker with PCR-confirmed SARS-CoV-2 infection or an uninfected control (not recorded which). The CDR3 loop reads CASSYAGRQGIQYF. In nucleotides, the CDR3 is TGTGCCAGCAGCTATGCGGGACGGCAAGGCATTCAGTACTTC.